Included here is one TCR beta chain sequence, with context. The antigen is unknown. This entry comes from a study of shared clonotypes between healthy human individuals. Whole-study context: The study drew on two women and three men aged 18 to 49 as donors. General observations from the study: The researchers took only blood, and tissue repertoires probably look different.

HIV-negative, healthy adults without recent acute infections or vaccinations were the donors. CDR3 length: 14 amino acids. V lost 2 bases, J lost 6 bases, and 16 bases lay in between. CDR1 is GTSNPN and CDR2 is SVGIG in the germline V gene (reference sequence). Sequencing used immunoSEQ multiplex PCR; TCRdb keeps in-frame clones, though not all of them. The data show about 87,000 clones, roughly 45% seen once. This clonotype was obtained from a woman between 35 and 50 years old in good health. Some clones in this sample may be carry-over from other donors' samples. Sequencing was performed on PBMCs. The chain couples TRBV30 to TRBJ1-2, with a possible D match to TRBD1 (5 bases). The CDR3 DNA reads TGTGCCTGGAGTCATCATGGGGGTCTGAATGGCTACACCTTC. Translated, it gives CAWSHHGGLNGYTF.